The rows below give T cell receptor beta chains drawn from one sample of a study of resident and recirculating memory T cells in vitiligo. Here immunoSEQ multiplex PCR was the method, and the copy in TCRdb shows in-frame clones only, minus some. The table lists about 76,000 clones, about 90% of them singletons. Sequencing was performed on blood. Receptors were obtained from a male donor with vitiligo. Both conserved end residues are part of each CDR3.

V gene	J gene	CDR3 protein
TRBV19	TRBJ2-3	CASSKGLAGTTDTQYF
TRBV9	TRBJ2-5	CASSPPGEGGKYF
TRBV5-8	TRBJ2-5	CASSPEGAPGETQYF
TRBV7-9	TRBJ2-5	CASSLGRQGGETQYF
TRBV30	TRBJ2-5	CAWEGQDQETQYF
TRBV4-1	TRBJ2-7	CASSPGMGGGNYEQYF
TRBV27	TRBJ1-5	CASSSPGQPQHF
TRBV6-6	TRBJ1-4	CASSYSGMNEKLFF
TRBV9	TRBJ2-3	CASSPRTGGLADTQYF
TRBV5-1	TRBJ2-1	CASSLQGEQFF
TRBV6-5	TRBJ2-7	CASRQGVYEQYF
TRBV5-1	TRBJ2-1	CASSMVRSSYNEQFF
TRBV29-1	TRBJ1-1	CSVVYRTVTGAEAFF
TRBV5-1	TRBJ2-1	CASSPGGLPSSYNEQFF
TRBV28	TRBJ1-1	CASSLGQPYTEAFF
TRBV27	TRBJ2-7	CASSPGTGGYEQYF
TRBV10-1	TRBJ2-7	CASRPTSGYEQYF
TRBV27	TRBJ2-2	CASRSSGEGTGELFF
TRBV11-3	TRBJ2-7	CASSLRRSPLEQYF
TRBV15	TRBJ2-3	CATSRDRGDTQYF
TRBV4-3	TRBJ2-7	CASSQAGTGIEQYF
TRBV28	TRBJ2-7	CASGLTGEAYEQYF
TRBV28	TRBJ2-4	CASSLPGTGFDIQYF
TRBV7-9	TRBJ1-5	CASSPAPRGEFMQPQHF
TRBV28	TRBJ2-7	CASIAGTGPYEQYF
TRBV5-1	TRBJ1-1	CASSVDRGNTEAFF
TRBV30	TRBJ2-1	CAWSDRLANEQFF
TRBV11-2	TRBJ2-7	CASSLEWDRAGEQYF
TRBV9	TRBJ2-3	CASSPGRADLQGTQYF
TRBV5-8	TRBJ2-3	CASSSLAVVTDTQYF
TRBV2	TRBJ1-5	CASGEGAQHF
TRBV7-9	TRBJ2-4	CASTVGKDIQYF
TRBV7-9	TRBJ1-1	CASSLGRTVNTEAFF
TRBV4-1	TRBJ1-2	CASSQPGTAFGYGYTF
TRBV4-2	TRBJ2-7	CASSQEGLSSYEQYF
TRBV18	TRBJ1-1	CASSEGGNTEAFF
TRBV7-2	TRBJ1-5	CASSLDRDKPQHF
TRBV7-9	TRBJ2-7	CASSSGPSGSWGEQYF
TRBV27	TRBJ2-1	CASSPGNEQFF
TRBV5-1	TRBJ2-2	CASSPAPAGANTGELFF
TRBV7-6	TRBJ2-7	CASRLTGTSYEQYF
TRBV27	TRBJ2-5	CAVAGFGETQYF
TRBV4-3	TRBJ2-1	CASSQDYQRGYNEQFF
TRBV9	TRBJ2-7	CASSVQPGTSGSYEQYF
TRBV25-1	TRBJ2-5	CASSEYRGLGETQYF
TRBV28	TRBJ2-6	CASSLYDRGEANVLTF
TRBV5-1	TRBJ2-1	CASTLLAGPNNEQFF
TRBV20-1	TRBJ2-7	CSAGEGYEQYF